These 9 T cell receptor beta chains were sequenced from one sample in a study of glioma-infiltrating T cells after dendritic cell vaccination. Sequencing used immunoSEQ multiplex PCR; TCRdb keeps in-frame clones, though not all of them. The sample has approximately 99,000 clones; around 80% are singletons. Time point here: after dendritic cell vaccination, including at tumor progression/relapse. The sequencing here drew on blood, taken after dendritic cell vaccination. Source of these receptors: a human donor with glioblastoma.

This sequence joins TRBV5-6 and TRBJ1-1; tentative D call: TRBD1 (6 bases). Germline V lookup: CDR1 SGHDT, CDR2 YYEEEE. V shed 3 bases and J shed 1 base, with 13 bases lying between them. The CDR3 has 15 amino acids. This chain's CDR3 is CASSWDIPGNTEAFF. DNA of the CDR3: TGTGCCAGCAGCTGGGACATACCCGGGAACACTGAAGCTTTCTTT.

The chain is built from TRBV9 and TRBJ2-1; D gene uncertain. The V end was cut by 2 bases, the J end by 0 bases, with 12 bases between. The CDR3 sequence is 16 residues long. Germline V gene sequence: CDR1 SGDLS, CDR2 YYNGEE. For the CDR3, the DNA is TGTGCCAGCAGCGTCCAACCAGGATACTCCTACAATGAGCAGTTCTTC. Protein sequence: CASSVQPGYSYNEQFF.

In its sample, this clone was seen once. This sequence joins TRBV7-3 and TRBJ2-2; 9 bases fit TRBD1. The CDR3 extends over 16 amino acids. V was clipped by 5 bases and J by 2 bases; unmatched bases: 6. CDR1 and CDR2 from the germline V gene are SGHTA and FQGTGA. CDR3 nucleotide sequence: TGTGCCAGCAGCCGGCAGGGACAGGGCAACACCGGGGAGCTGTTTTTT. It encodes CASSRQGQGNTGELFF. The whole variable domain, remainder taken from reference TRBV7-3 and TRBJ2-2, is GAGVSQTPSNKVTEKGKYVELRCDPISGHTALYWYRQSLGQGPEFLIYFQGTGAADDSGLPNDRFFAVRPEGSVSTLKIQRTERGDSAVYLCASSRQGQGNTGELFFGEGSRLTVL.

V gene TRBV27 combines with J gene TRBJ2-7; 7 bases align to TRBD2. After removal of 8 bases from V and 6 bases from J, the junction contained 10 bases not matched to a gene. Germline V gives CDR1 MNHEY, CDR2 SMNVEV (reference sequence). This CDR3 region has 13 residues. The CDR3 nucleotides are TGTGCCAGCGGGGTGGCGGGGAGGGGCGAGCAGTACTTC. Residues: CASGVAGRGEQYF.

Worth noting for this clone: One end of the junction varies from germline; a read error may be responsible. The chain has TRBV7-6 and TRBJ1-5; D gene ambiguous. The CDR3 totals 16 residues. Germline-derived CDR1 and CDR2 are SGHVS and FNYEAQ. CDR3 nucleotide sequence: TGTGTCAGCAGCTTAGTCGGAGGGCGTAGCAATCAGCCCCAGCATTTT. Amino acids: CVSSLVGGRSNQPQHF. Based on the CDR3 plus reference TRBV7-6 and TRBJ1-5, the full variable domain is GAGVSQSPRYKVTKRGQDVALRCDPISGHVSLYWYRQALGQGPEFLTYFNYEAQQDKSGLPNDRFSAERPEGSISTLTIQRTEQRDSAMYRCVSSLVGGRSNQPQHFGDGTRLSIL.

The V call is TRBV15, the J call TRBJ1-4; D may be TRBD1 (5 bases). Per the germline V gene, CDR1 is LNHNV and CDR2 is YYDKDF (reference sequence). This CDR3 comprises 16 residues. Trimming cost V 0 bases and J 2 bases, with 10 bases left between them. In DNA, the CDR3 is TGTGCCACCAGCAGAGATCTAGGGGCGACTAATGAAAAACTGTTTTTT. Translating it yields CATSRDLGATNEKLFF.

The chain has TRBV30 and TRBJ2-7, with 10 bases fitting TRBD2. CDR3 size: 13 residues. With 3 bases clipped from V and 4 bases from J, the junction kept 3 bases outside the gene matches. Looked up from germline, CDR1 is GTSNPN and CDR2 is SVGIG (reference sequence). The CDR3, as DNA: TGTGCCTGGAGAGCGGGAGGGCCTTACGAGCAGTACTTC. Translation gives CAWRAGGPYEQYF. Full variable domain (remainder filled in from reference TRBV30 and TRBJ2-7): SQTIHQWPATLVQPVGSPLSLECTVEGTSNPNLYWYRQAAGRGLQLLFYSVGIGQISSEVPQNLSASRPQDRQFILSSKKLLLSDSGFYLCAWRAGGPYEQYFGPGTRLTVT.

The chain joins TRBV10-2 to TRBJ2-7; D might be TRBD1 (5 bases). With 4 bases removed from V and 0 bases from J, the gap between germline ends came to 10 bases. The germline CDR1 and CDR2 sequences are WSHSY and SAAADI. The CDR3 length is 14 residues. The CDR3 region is CASSGGRSSYEQYF. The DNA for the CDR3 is TGCGCCAGCAGTGGGGGCAGAAGCTCCTACGAGCAGTACTTC.

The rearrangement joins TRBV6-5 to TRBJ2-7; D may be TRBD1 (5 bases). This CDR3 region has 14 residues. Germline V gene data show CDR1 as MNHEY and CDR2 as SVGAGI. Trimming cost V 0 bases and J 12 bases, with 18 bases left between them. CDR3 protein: CASSYSMVGARLYF. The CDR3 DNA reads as TGTGCCAGCAGTTACTCGATGGTAGGGGCCCGGTTGTACTTC.